This record looks at one T cell receptor beta chain sequence and its context. Specified treatment: over 15 received Ad26.COV2.S at low or high dose, single or two shots; 5 received placebo; per-sample allocation not given. After the first vaccine or placebo injection, samples were drawn on day 63. The data derive from a study of Ad26.COV2.S vaccination and SARS-CoV-2 variants. Profiling relied on immunoSEQ multiplex PCR, and the TCRdb table lists in-frame clones only, not all of them. The sample contains about 680,000 clones, 80% to 90% of which appear only once. This CDR3 has 15 residues. J lost 4 bases, V lost 5 bases, and 8 bases had no gene match. Germline values: CDR1 LGHDT, CDR2 YNNKEL (reference sequence).

The rearrangement joins TRBV3-1 (or the pseudogene TRBV3-2) to TRBJ2-7; 10 bases match TRBD2. The origin of this receptor is a person between 18 and 59 years old who received the Ad26.COV2.S COVID-19 vaccine or a placebo. The sample consisted of peripheral blood, taken in a trial of Ad26.COV2.S vaccine versus placebo. The CDR3 DNA is TGTGCCAGCAGCTTAGAAGCGGGAGGGTTTTACGAGCAGTACTTC. Its translation: CASSLEAGGFYEQYF.